The 32 T cell receptor beta chains below come from one sample, sequenced in a study of OX40 agonist ivuxolimab in advanced cancers. Measured with immunoSEQ multiplex PCR; TCRdb has only the in-frame clones, and not every one. The repertoire consists of about 150,000 clones, with roughly 91% occurring once and the leading ten covering approximately 1%. This specimen consisted of CD4+ or CD8+ T cells sorted from blood, obtained in a trial of the OX40 agonist ivuxolimab. The receptors stem from an adult with an advanced solid tumor such as melanoma, head and neck, liver or kidney cancer.

The rearrangement joins TRBV19 to TRBJ1-5; TRBD1 might be the D (5 bases). The CDR3 is made up of 15 amino acids. Germline V lookup: CDR1 LNHDA, CDR2 SQIVND (reference sequence). Trimming removed 0 bases from V and 11 bases from J, with 17 bases in between. The CDR3 DNA reads TGTGCCAGTAGTATAGATCCCGGCCTCAGGGTTACCCAGCATTTT. Amino acids: CASSIDPGLRVTQHF.

The table lists this clone with a count of one. This chain uses TRBV5-1 with TRBJ1-2; no definite D call. The ends were cut back, 0 bases at V and 2 bases at J, with 5 bases in the middle. Germline assignment: CDR1 SGHRS and CDR2 YFSETQ. There are 13 residues in the CDR3. The CDR3 bases are TGCGCCAGCAGCTTGGTAGGGAACTATGGCTACACCTTC. Encoded protein: CASSLVGNYGYTF.

This chain joins TRBV6-5 and TRBJ1-4, with D perhaps matching TRBD1 (6 bases). The CDR3 runs 15 residues. The germline CDR1 and CDR2 sequences are MNHEY and SVGAGI. The V and J ends lost 4 bases and 5 bases respectively, with 14 bases between them. The DNA of the CDR3 is TGTGCCAGCAGTTCCCCGGCGGGGACAAATGAAAAACTGTTTTTT. Its translation: CASSSPAGTNEKLFF.

This clone was seen just once. This chain uses TRBV19 with TRBJ1-5; 8 bases align to TRBD1. CDR1 and CDR2 from the germline V gene are LNHDA and SQIVND (reference sequence). V lost 5 bases to trimming and J lost 2 bases; unmatched junction nucleotides: 14. The CDR3 is made up of 18 amino acids. The CDR3 DNA is TGTGCCAGTAGTGCCAGGGGGCTAAAAGTCTGGGGCAATCAGCCCCAGCATTTT. Amino acids: CASSARGLKVWGNQPQHF.

This chain links TRBV18 with TRBJ2-1, with D unresolved. CDR3 length: 15 amino acids. CDR1 is KGHSH and CDR2 is LQKENI in the germline V gene. Trimming took 6 bases from V and 2 from J, leaving 14 bases between them. CDR3 in amino acids: CASSGGAGPYNEQFF. CDR3 in DNA: TGTGCCAGCTCTGGTGGTGCAGGACCCTACAATGAGCAGTTCTTC. The full variable domain, in which reference TRBV18 and TRBJ2-1 provide the parts outside the CDR3, is NAGVMQNPRHLVRRRGQEARLRCSPMKGHSHVYWYRQLPEEGLKFMVYLQKENIIDESGMPKERFSAEFPKEGPSILRIQQVVRGDSAAYFCASSGGAGPYNEQFFGPGTRLTVL.

The chain is built from TRBV7-8 and TRBJ2-5, with D unresolved. This CDR3 has 12 residues. The V end lost 1 base, the J end lost 1 base, and 1 base lay between the germline ends. Germline V gene sequence: CDR1 SGHVS, CDR2 FQNEAQ. The CDR3 loop reads CASSLVQETQYF. The CDR3 bases are TGTGCCAGCAGCTTAGTCCAAGAGACCCAGTACTTC.

This chain uses TRBV19 with TRBJ2-5; 10 bases map to TRBD1. The CDR3 has 14 residues. Germline loops: CDR1 LNHDA, CDR2 SQIVND (reference sequence). Germline trimming cut 8 bases from V and 5 bases from J; bases unmatched to any gene: 8. The CDR3 coding sequence is TGTGCCAGTTCTCGGACAGGGGGGACGGAGACCCAGTACTTC. Its protein is CASSRTGGTETQYF.

J is TRBJ1-1 and V is TRBV2, with D possibly TRBD1 on 6 matching bases. This CDR3 has 14 amino acids. Germline CDR1 reads SNHLY; CDR2 reads FYNNEI. Deletions cut 5 bases from V and 7 bases from J, with 17 bases between. CDR3 DNA: TGTGCCAGCAGTCGGACAGTATTGGATGATGAAGCTTTCTTT. Protein sequence: CASSRTVLDDEAFF. The full variable domain, with the rest looked up from reference TRBV2 and TRBJ1-1, is EPEVTQTPSHQVTQMGQEVILRCVPISNHLYFYWYRQILGQKVEFLVSFYNNEISEKSEIFDDQFSVERPDGSNFTLKIRSTKLEDSAMYFCASSRTVLDDEAFFGQGTRLTVV.

This clone has just one count. The V and J genes are TRBV19 and TRBJ1-2, with 12 bases matching TRBD1. The J segment lost 4 bases and the V segment lost 4 bases, leaving 4 bases of the junction unmatched. Germline-derived CDR1 and CDR2 are LNHDA and SQIVND (reference sequence). The CDR3 is made up of 15 amino acids. The CDR3 coding sequence is TGTGCCAGTAGTACGGGACAGGGGGCCATCTATGGCTACACCTTC. It encodes CASSTGQGAIYGYTF.

The chain is built from TRBV7-9 and TRBJ1-5, with a weak D call TRBD1 (5 bases). Germline-derived CDR1 and CDR2 are SEHNR and FQNEAQ (reference sequence). The CDR3 is made up of 17 amino acids. V gave up 1 base and J gave up 2 bases, with 15 bases separating them. The CDR3 region is CASSLEGHLGGNQPQHF. CDR3 DNA sequence: TGTGCCAGCAGCTTAGAAGGACACCTAGGGGGCAATCAGCCCCAGCATTTT. Together with reference TRBV7-9 and TRBJ1-5, the CDR3 gives the full variable domain: DTGVSQNPRHKITKRGQNVTFRCDPISEHNRLYWYRQTLGQGPEFLTYFQNEAQLEKSRLLSDRFSAERPKGSFSTLEIQRTEQGDSAMYLCASSLEGHLGGNQPQHFGDGTRLSIL.

The genes are TRBV19 and TRBJ2-1; 9 positions agree with TRBD2. Germline V gene sequence: CDR1 LNHDA, CDR2 SQIVND (reference sequence). V lost 5 bases to trimming and J lost 4 bases; unmatched junction nucleotides: 15. The CDR3 sequence is 18 residues long. The CDR3 coding sequence is TGTGCCAGTAGTCTCCCTCTGGCGGGGGGGATCCTGTACAATGAGCAGTTCTTC. Encoded protein: CASSLPLAGGILYNEQFF.

CDR3 nucleotides: TGTGCCAGCAGCCAAGATATTGGTCAGGGAGGCTACGAGCAGTACTTC. This gives the protein CASSQDIGQGGYEQYF. The chain recombines TRBV4-2 with TRBJ2-7, with D possibly being TRBD2 (6 bases). Trimming pared 0 bases from V and 3 bases from J, leaving 15 bases between. The CDR3 spans 16 residues. Germline-derived CDR1 and CDR2 are LGHNA and YNFKEQ.

This CDR3 reads CASSPGTSGPPYEQYF. In nucleotides, the CDR3 is TGTGCCAGCAGCCCCGGGACTAGCGGTCCTCCCTACGAGCAGTACTTC. The V and J genes are TRBV27 and TRBJ2-7, with 11 bases aligning to TRBD2. The V gene's germline CDR1 is MNHEY and CDR2 SMNVEV (reference sequence). Unmatched junction bases numbered 9, after V lost 6 bases and J lost 2 bases. The CDR3 consists of 16 residues.

This chain uses TRBV28 with TRBJ2-1; D perhaps matches TRBD2 (6 bases). Germline CDR1 reads MDHEN; CDR2 reads SYDVKM. This CDR3 has 14 residues. The V end was cut by 6 bases, the J end by 2 bases, with 11 bases between. CDR3 DNA sequence: TGTGCCAGCAGCCGGGGGACTGCCTACAATGAGCAGTTCTTC. It yields the protein CASSRGTAYNEQFF.

This clone showed up just a few times. Other DNA sequences in this sample translate to the same CDR3. The V call is TRBV18, the J call TRBJ1-1; D not certain. Trimming pared 0 bases from V and 1 base from J, leaving 6 bases between. Germline V gene sequence: CDR1 KGHSH, CDR2 LQKENI. The CDR3 has 14 amino acids. The CDR3 nucleotides read TGTGCCAGCTCACCACCCAGAGGGAACACTGAAGCTTTCTTT. Translating gives CASSPPRGNTEAFF. The variable domain in full, with the rest retrieved from reference TRBV18 and TRBJ1-1, is NAGVMQNPRHLVRRRGQEARLRCSPMKGHSHVYWYRQLPEEGLKFMVYLQKENIIDESGMPKERFSAEFPKEGPSILRIQQVVRGDSAAYFCASSPPRGNTEAFFGQGTRLTVV.

The chain is built from TRBV6-5 and TRBJ2-2; either TRBD1 or TRBD2 may fit D (6 bases each). The CDR3 has 15 amino acids. Germline V lookup: CDR1 MNHEY, CDR2 SVGAGI. The ends were cut back, 4 bases at V and 1 base at J, with 10 bases in the middle. CDR3 coding DNA: TGTGCCAGCAGTTGGGGGGCGAGGAACACCGGGGAGCTGTTTTTT. It specifies CASSWGARNTGELFF.

This clone was counted a single time. The sample carries other DNA sequences with the same CDR3. The chain joins TRBV11-3 to TRBJ2-5; no clear D. Per the germline V gene, CDR1 is SGHNT and CDR2 is YENEEA. Trimming pared 6 bases from V and 5 bases from J, leaving 10 bases between. This CDR3 region has 12 residues. CDR3 nucleotide sequence: TGTGCCAGCAGTTTGGATCGCGAGACCCAGTACTTC. Protein: CASSLDRETQYF.

The V gene is TRBV7-3, the J gene TRBJ2-5, with 12 bases that match TRBD2. Per the germline V gene, CDR1 is SGHTA and CDR2 is FQGTGA. There are 15 residues in the CDR3. Unmatched junction bases numbered 6, after V lost 5 bases and J lost 5 bases. CDR3 sequence: CASSPRLAGVETQYF. In nucleotides, the CDR3 is TGTGCCAGCAGCCCCCGACTAGCGGGAGTTGAGACCCAGTACTTC. The variable domain in full, completed from reference TRBV7-3 and TRBJ2-5, reads GAGVSQTPSNKVTEKGKYVELRCDPISGHTALYWYRQSLGQGPEFLIYFQGTGAADDSGLPNDRFFAVRPEGSVSTLKIQRTERGDSAVYLCASSPRLAGVETQYFGPGTRLLVL.

This clone was seen just once. This sequence joins TRBV28 and TRBJ1-2; the D gene is possibly TRBD1 (5 bases). The CDR3 sequence is 13 residues long. Trimming removed 7 bases from V and 8 bases from J, with 17 bases in between. CDR1 is MDHEN, CDR2 SYDVKM, per germline. CDR3 nucleotides: TGTGCCAGCATTCCTCAGGGATTCGGAGGCTACACCTTC. It translates to CASIPQGFGGYTF.

V gene TRBV2 combines with J gene TRBJ1-3; D is uncertain. Germline loops: CDR1 SNHLY, CDR2 FYNNEI. Trimming took 5 bases from V and 8 from J, leaving 10 bases between them. The CDR3 contains 12 residues. The CDR3 DNA follows: TGTGCCAGCAGTCCCCTTGGGGACACCATATATTTT. Its translation is CASSPLGDTIYF.

The chain employs TRBV6-5 and TRBJ1-3; D gene ambiguous. Between the trimmed V and J ends, which lost 6 bases and 4 bases, there was a span of 13 bases. Germline assignment: CDR1 MNHEY and CDR2 SVGAGI. This CDR3 region has 14 residues. CDR3 sequence (DNA): TGTGCCAGCAGCGCCAGCCGACGGGGAAACACCATATATTTT. Its protein is CASSASRRGNTIYF.

This chain links TRBV30 with TRBJ2-1; TRBD1 agrees at 7 bases. The CDR3 runs to 14 residues. Trimming removed 2 bases from V and 5 bases from J; junction bases left unmatched: 6. The V gene's germline CDR1 is GTSNPN and CDR2 SVGIG (reference sequence). Written as DNA, the CDR3 is TGTGCCTGGAGTCAGACAGGGATAAACAATGAGCAGTTCTTC. This codes for CAWSQTGINNEQFF.

The rearrangement joins TRBV5-1 to TRBJ2-7, with D unresolved. CDR1 is SGHRS and CDR2 is YFSETQ in the germline V gene. V shed 1 base and J shed 2 bases, with 10 bases lying between them. This CDR3 is 14 amino acids long. As DNA, the CDR3 is TGCGCCAGCAGCTTGAGGGTAGGCCCCTACGAGCAGTACTTC. Translation gives CASSLRVGPYEQYF.

The chain carries TRBV28 and TRBJ1-1, with D maybe TRBD1 (5 bases). V lost 2 bases and J lost 9, with 13 bases in between. Germline CDR1 and CDR2: MDHEN and SYDVKM. The CDR3 contains 13 residues. CDR3 sequence (DNA): TGTGCCAGCAGTTTAGACTTGGGGGGGAAAGCTTTCTTT. It is translated as CASSLDLGGKAFF.

Concerning this clone itself: A read error may account for a junction end that differs from germline. The rearrangement links TRBV4-2 to TRBJ1-2, with D possibly matching TRBD1 (5 bases). Germline-derived CDR1 and CDR2 are LGHNA and YNFKEQ. The CDR3 is 15 residues long. The CDR3 reads CASSQDLLPPTVTSF. The CDR3 nucleotides are TGTGCCAGCAGCCAAGACCTCTTACCACCGACAGTGACCTCCTTC.

The CDR3 loop reads CASRTDPQTSYTF. The CDR3 DNA follows: TGTGCCAGCAGAACAGACCCCCAAACTTCCTACACCTTC. V is TRBV6-1 and J is TRBJ1-2; D unclear. Germline V gives CDR1 MNHNS, CDR2 SASEGT. The CDR3 extends over 13 amino acids. V lost 6 bases, J lost 10 bases, and 18 bases lay in between.

The chain carries TRBV7-9 and TRBJ1-4; D remains ambiguous. This CDR3 comprises 15 residues. V lost 1 base, J lost 1 base, and 7 bases lay in between. The germline V gene encodes CDR1 SEHNR and CDR2 FQNEAQ (reference sequence). This CDR3 is CASSLGWGTNEKLFF. In DNA, the CDR3 is TGTGCCAGCAGCTTAGGGTGGGGAACTAATGAAAAACTGTTTTTT.

The count of this clone is one. J is TRBJ2-4 and V is TRBV7-9, with 9 positions matching TRBD1. The CDR3 runs to 16 residues. Germline V gene lookup returns CDR1 SEHNR and CDR2 FQNEAQ (reference sequence). V shed 3 bases and J 2 bases; nucleotides not matched to a gene: 5. The CDR3 loop reads CASSLGGQGSKNIQYF. In nucleotides, the CDR3 is TGTGCCAGCAGCTTGGGAGGACAGGGGTCCAAAAACATTCAGTACTTC.

V usage is TRBV5-4 and J usage is TRBJ1-1; TRBD1 matches 9 bases. Per the germline V gene, CDR1 is SGHNT and CDR2 is YYREEE (reference sequence). The CDR3 is 15 amino acids. V gave up 3 bases and J gave up 5 bases; unmatched junction bases: 8. The CDR3 DNA reads TGTGCCAGCAGCTCCCCGGACAGGGGAGGAACTGAAGCTTTCTTT. Protein: CASSSPDRGGTEAFF.

The chain combines TRBV9 with TRBJ1-1; D gene ambiguous. From germline, CDR1 is SGDLS and CDR2 YYNGEE. The V end was cut by 0 bases, the J end by 7 bases, with 10 bases between. This CDR3 contains 13 residues. CDR3 sequence reads: CASSVGRFGEAFF. CDR3 nucleotide sequence: TGTGCCAGCAGCGTAGGAAGGTTCGGTGAAGCTTTCTTT. Full variable domain (outside the CDR3, taken from reference TRBV9 and TRBJ1-1): DSGVTQTPKHLITATGQRVTLRCSPRSGDLSVYWYQQSLDQGLQFLIQYYNGEERAKGNILERFSAQQFPDLHSELNLSSLELGDSALYFCASSVGRFGEAFFGQGTRLTVV.

This rearrangement joins TRBV10-3 to TRBJ1-1, with D maybe TRBD1 (5 bases). The V gene's germline CDR1 is ENHRY and CDR2 SYGVKD. V was shortened by 7 bases and J by 6 bases, with 12 bases between the two germline ends. The CDR3 is made up of 12 amino acids. CDR3 in DNA: TGTGCCATCAACCAGGGTGACGCTGAAGCTTTCTTT. This sequence encodes CAINQGDAEAFF.

The chain couples TRBV29-1 to TRBJ2-3; D call uncertain. The CDR3 extends over 12 amino acids. Trimming stripped 5 bases from V and 2 bases from J, with 8 bases between. CDR1 SQVTM and CDR2 ANQGSEA come from the germline V gene. The CDR3 loop reads CSVFLLTDTQYF. The CDR3 nucleotides are TGCAGCGTTTTCCTTCTCACAGATACGCAGTATTTT.